This TCR beta chain was recorded in a study of T cells in women clearing cervical HPV infection. Regarding this clone: Its antigen is unknown. From the germline J gene comes the end of the CDR3, since the read stops 3 residues before it.

The V end lost 2 bases, the J end lost 8 bases, and 4 bases lay between the germline ends. CDR3 length equals 12 residues. CDR1 SNHLY and CDR2 FYNNEI come from the germline V gene. Study-level points and caveats: TRBV6-7 relative abundance averaged approximately 0.11% in cases and 0.15% to 0.2% in controls.

Clones were sequenced by immunoSEQ multiplex PCR, and TCRdb holds only the in-frame ones, with some missing. Seen in this sample are under 20,000 clones; the ten most common clones hold 3.2%. The source material was blood buffy coat. The chain links TRBV2 to TRBJ1-6, with unresolved D. This receptor was taken from a woman aged 18 to 75 with a cervical HPV16 infection that either progressed to CIN3+ or cleared (not recorded which). The CDR3 is CASSEPDSPLHF. The part of the CDR3 DNA that was read is TGTGCCAGCAGTGAACCGGATTCACCC.